This T cell receptor (beta chain) originates from a study of CD8 T cells in ankylosing spondylitis. A quantitative 5'-RACE method, one with molecular barcodes, was used to make TCR beta libraries. TCRdb recomputed calls from the 5' RACE reads with MiXCR, one row per CDR3 protein. The sample has over 600,000 distinct CDR3 sequences, around 20% seen once. Germline loops: CDR1 SGHDT, CDR2 YYEEEE. This CDR3 is 13 amino acids long. Losses at the gene ends were 3 bases for V and 4 bases for J; bases not matched to a gene: 3. This clonotype was recorded at least ten times. The antigen remains unidentified. Whole-study results and caveats: Disease-linked clones were found to be CD8+ and relatively rare in peripheral blood. Significant enrichment of disease-linked clones was reported in matched ankylosing spondylitis synovial fluid. A motif in TCR beta, a set of roughly eight highly homologous variants, appeared characteristic of ankylosing spondylitis blood.

This rearrangement joins TRBV5-6 to TRBJ1-2, with 7 nucleotides matching TRBD1. This clonotype was sampled from a male donor with ankylosing spondylitis. The sequencing input was blood, either unsorted or a sorted T cell fraction (not recorded which). As DNA, the CDR3 is TGTGCCAGCAGCTCTGACAGGGCCTATGGCTACACCTTC. It encodes CASSSDRAYGYTF.